These 7 T cell receptor beta chains share one sample of origin, sequenced in a study of beta chain features in type 1 diabetes. Since all of the isolated RNA was reverse transcribed, expressed TCRB transcripts were what got sequenced. Measured with immunoSEQ multiplex PCR; TCRdb has only the in-frame clones, and not every one. Here the sample spans about 620,000 clones, 15% being singletons. The specimen was naive CD4+ T cells from blood. The receptors stem from a man younger than 35 in good health.

This clone turned up a few times. The chain joins TRBV7-2 to TRBJ1-5; perhaps TRBD1 as D (6 bases). The CDR3 is 12 residues long. The ends were cut back, 3 bases at V and 6 bases at J, with 6 bases in the middle. Germline assignment: CDR1 SGHTA and CDR2 FQGNSA. CDR3 nucleotide sequence: TGTGCCAGCAGCTTGGACAGTCAGCCCCAGCATTTT. The encoded protein is CASSLDSQPQHF. Together with reference TRBV7-2 and TRBJ1-5, the CDR3 gives the full variable domain: GAGVSQSPSNKVTEKGKDVELRCDPISGHTALYWYRQSLGQGLEFLIYFQGNSAPDKSGLPSDRFSAERTGGSVSTLTIQRTQQEDSAVYLCASSLDSQPQHFGDGTRLSIL.

The gene calls are TRBV30 and TRBJ1-1; D unresolved. The V end was cut by 1 base, the J end by 0 bases, with 6 bases between. Germline V gives CDR1 GTSNPN, CDR2 SVGIG (reference sequence). The CDR3 consists of 13 residues. CDR3 region: CAWSGHLNTEAFF. The CDR3 DNA reads TGTGCCTGGAGTGGACACCTGAACACTGAAGCTTTCTTT. The full variable domain, rest sourced from reference TRBV30 and TRBJ1-1, is SQTIHQWPATLVQPVGSPLSLECTVEGTSNPNLYWYRQAAGRGLQLLFYSVGIGQISSEVPQNLSASRPQDRQFILSSKKLLLSDSGFYLCAWSGHLNTEAFFGQGTRLTVV.

This clone appeared a few times. V gene TRBV30 combines with J gene TRBJ1-1, with 9 nucleotides matching TRBD1. CDR1 is GTSNPN and CDR2 is SVGIG in the germline V gene (reference sequence). After removal of 3 bases from V and 1 base from J, the junction contained 9 bases not matched to a gene. The CDR3 runs 16 residues. The CDR3 bases are TGTGCCTGGAGGGGGACAGGGTGGAGGAAGAACACTGAAGCTTTCTTT. It codes for CAWRGTGWRKNTEAFF.

The genes are TRBV11-1 and TRBJ1-1; possible D gene TRBD1, 5 bases. Between the trimmed V and J ends, which lost 1 base and 0 bases, there was a span of 12 bases. The CDR3 is 16 residues long. Germline V gene lookup returns CDR1 SGHAT and CDR2 FQDESV (reference sequence). CDR3 in DNA: TGTGCCAGCAGCTTAGGGCAGACAGAGATGAACACTGAAGCTTTCTTT. Its protein product is CASSLGQTEMNTEAFF.

This clone was observed a handful of times. The V call is TRBV27, the J call TRBJ2-1; TRBD2 aligns across 11 bases. This CDR3 comprises 16 residues. J gave up 9 bases and V 6 bases, and 13 bases lay outside the gene matches. In germline, CDR1 is MNHEY, CDR2 SMNVEV (reference sequence). The CDR3 DNA is TGTGCCAGCAGGGAACCATCCTGGCTAGCGGGAGGTGAGCAGTTCTTC. Protein sequence: CASREPSWLAGGEQFF.

This clone was counted between two and nine times. This rearrangement joins TRBV7-3 to TRBJ2-3, with 9 bases lining up with TRBD1. CDR1 is SGHTA, CDR2 FQGTGA, per germline. With V trimmed by 2 bases and J by 3 bases, 3 bases remained unmatched. CDR3 length equals 15 residues. The CDR3 nucleotides are TGTGCCAGCAGCTTATTGACAGGGGGAACAGATACGCAGTATTTT. Amino acid sequence: CASSLLTGGTDTQYF.

This clone was counted between two and nine times. CDR3 bases: TGTGCCAGCAGTGAATATACAGTATGGAATGAAAAACTGTTTTTT. It yields the protein CASSEYTVWNEKLFF. V usage is TRBV25-1 and J usage is TRBJ1-4; D gene uncertain. The germline V gene encodes CDR1 MGHDK and CDR2 SYGVNS. This CDR3 has 15 residues. V shed 0 bases and J shed 5 bases, with 10 bases lying between them.